The 32 T cell receptor beta chains given below trace back to one sample, sequenced in a study of response to subunit inactivated influenza vaccine. MiXCR was run by TCRdb on the RT-PCR reads, yielding one entry per CDR3 protein. The sample includes about 700,000 distinct CDR3 sequences, about 14% of them seen just once. Sequences were derived from PBMCs from blood, sampled 14 days before vaccination. The receptors come from a man aged 45-65 years who received an inactivated influenza vaccine.

CDR3 DNA: TGCAGCGTTGAAGGGGGACAGGGGGCGGACGGGGAGCTGTTTTTT. It translates to CSVEGGQGADGELFF. The gene calls are TRBV29-1 and TRBJ2-2; 12 nucleotides agree with TRBD1. Germline V CDR1 and CDR2: SQVTM, ANQGSEA. The CDR3 has 15 amino acids. J gave up 7 bases and V 1 base, and 4 bases lay outside the gene matches.

This clonotype was seen more than once but under ten times. CDR3 residues: CASSPPGQGNEQFF. Here the CDR3 DNA reads TGCGCCAGCAGCCCGCCGGGACAGGGGAATGAGCAGTTCTTC. The gene calls are TRBV4-1 and TRBJ2-1; 10 bases map to TRBD1. The CDR3 contains 14 residues. Per the germline V gene, CDR1 is MGHRA and CDR2 is YSYEKL. With 4 bases clipped from V and 7 bases from J, the junction kept 4 bases outside the gene matches.

J is TRBJ1-6 and V is TRBV7-9; 9 bases fit TRBD1. J gave up 9 bases and V 5 bases, and 8 bases lay outside the gene matches. This CDR3 has 15 amino acids. Germline CDR1 is SEHNR and CDR2 is FQNEAQ (reference sequence). The CDR3 coding sequence is TGTGCCAGCAGCACAACCGGGACAGGGCTTTCACCCCTCCACTTT. Translated: CASSTTGTGLSPLHF. Full variable domain (missing parts from reference TRBV7-9 and TRBJ1-6): DTGVSQNPRHKITKRGQNVTFRCDPISEHNRLYWYRQTLGQGPEFLTYFQNEAQLEKSRLLSDRFSAERPKGSFSTLEIQRTEQGDSAMYLCASSTTGTGLSPLHFGNGTRLTVT.

This clonotype was counted between two and nine times. The J gene is TRBJ1-6, the V gene TRBV6-2 or TRBV6-3; D is possibly TRBD1 (5 bases). V gave up 6 bases and J gave up 5 bases, with 14 bases separating them. The CDR3 runs 15 residues. Germline V gene data show CDR1 as MNHEY and CDR2 as SVGEGT. CDR3 region: CASRRGFADNSPLHF. CDR3 nucleotide sequence: TGTGCCAGCAGAAGGGGCTTTGCCGATAATTCACCCCTCCACTTT.

The rearrangement links TRBV29-1 to TRBJ1-2, with 10 bases lining up with TRBD1. CDR1 and CDR2 from the germline V gene are SQVTM and ANQGSEA. Trimming took 6 bases from V and 7 from J; bases not matched to a gene: 8. This CDR3 is 13 amino acids long. Here the CDR3 DNA reads TGCAGCGTGGGGACCGACAGGGGGCTTGGCTACACCTTC. This codes for CSVGTDRGLGYTF.

Ten or more counts support this clonotype. This chain joins TRBV5-1 and TRBJ2-7; unclear D gene. This CDR3 has 15 amino acids. CDR1 SGHRS and CDR2 YFSETQ come from the germline V gene. V lost 0 bases, J lost 0 bases, and 10 bases lay in between. The CDR3 region has the DNA TGCGCCAGCAGCTTGGGGGGTCGGAGCTCCTACGAGCAGTACTTC. Protein sequence: CASSLGGRSSYEQYF.

This clonotype appeared a few times. The rearrangement links TRBV30 to TRBJ2-7; 7 nucleotides match TRBD1. Germline-derived CDR1 and CDR2 are GTSNPN and SVGIG (reference sequence). The CDR3 contains 12 residues. Unmatched junction bases numbered 4, after V lost 4 bases and J lost 4 bases. The DNA for the CDR3 is TGTGCCTGGAATGGCAGGGGGTACGAGCAGTACTTC. This codes for CAWNGRGYEQYF.

The rearrangement links TRBV5-1 to TRBJ2-7; TRBD1 aligns across 7 bases. The V gene's germline CDR1 is SGHRS and CDR2 YFSETQ. This CDR3 has 15 residues. The junction had 9 bases not matched to a gene; V was cut back by 0 bases and J by 6 bases. CDR3 DNA sequence: TGCGCCAGCAGCTTGGATACAGGGGCAGTGGCCGAGCAGTACTTC. The encoded protein is CASSLDTGAVAEQYF.

This chain links TRBV28 with TRBJ2-1, with no clear D. Trimming shortened V by 8 bases and J by 6 bases, and 23 bases separated the two germline ends. Germline lookup yields CDR1 MDHEN and CDR2 SYDVKM. CDR3 length equals 16 residues. CDR3 loop: CASDNNSLYGFNEQFF. The CDR3 DNA follows: TGTGCCAGCGATAACAATAGTCTTTATGGTTTCAATGAGCAGTTCTTC.

This clonotype was detected a few times. This chain links TRBV11-1 with TRBJ1-6, with D perhaps TRBD1 (5 bases). Germline loops: CDR1 SGHAT, CDR2 FQDESV (reference sequence). This CDR3 comprises 13 residues. V was shortened by 3 bases and J by 14 bases, with 14 bases between the two germline ends. The CDR3 is CASSFGTASALHF. The CDR3 DNA reads as TGTGCCAGCAGCTTCGGGACGGCCTCGGCCCTCCACTTT. Drawing the rest from reference TRBV11-1 and TRBJ1-6, the complete variable domain is EAEVAQSPRYKITEKSQAVAFWCDPISGHATLYWYRQILGQGPELLVQFQDESVVDDSQLPKDRFSAERLKGVDSTLKIQPAELGDSAMYLCASSFGTASALHFGNGTRLTVT.

The chain couples TRBV30 to TRBJ1-1; D may be TRBD1 (5 bases). V lost 1 base and J lost 1, with 7 bases in between. CDR1 GTSNPN and CDR2 SVGIG come from the germline V gene (reference sequence). CDR3 length: 13 amino acids. CDR3: CAWSDDRNTEAFF. The CDR3 nucleotides read TGTGCCTGGAGTGACGACAGGAACACTGAAGCTTTCTTT. Supplemented by reference TRBV30 and TRBJ1-1, the full variable domain reads SQTIHQWPATLVQPVGSPLSLECTVEGTSNPNLYWYRQAAGRGLQLLFYSVGIGQISSEVPQNLSASRPQDRQFILSSKKLLLSDSGFYLCAWSDDRNTEAFFGQGTRLTVV.

The V gene is TRBV3-1, the J gene TRBJ2-1; possibly TRBD1 for D (6 bases). The V gene's germline CDR1 is LGHDT and CDR2 YNNKEL (reference sequence). The CDR3 covers 15 residues. Trimming pared 1 base from V and 6 bases from J, leaving 13 bases between. The CDR3 bases are TGTGCCAGCAGCCAAGGTGACAGGTTTCCCAATGAGCAGTTCTTC. It yields the protein CASSQGDRFPNEQFF.

The V and J genes are TRBV5-1 and TRBJ2-1; TRBD2 might be the D (5 bases). Trimming cost V 7 bases and J 5 bases, with 25 bases left between them. Germline V gives CDR1 SGHRS, CDR2 YFSETQ. This CDR3 is built from 17 residues. This CDR3 is CASQMNPSGSLDNEQFF. As DNA, the CDR3 is TGCGCCAGCCAAATGAACCCGTCGGGGTCCCTCGACAATGAGCAGTTCTTC.

This clonotype was seen more than once but under ten times. The chain uses TRBV20-1 and TRBJ2-1, with TRBD2 matching 8 bases. CDR3 length: 14 residues. V was pared by 6 bases and J by 4 bases, with 8 bases of the junction left unmatched. Germline assignment: CDR1 DFQATT and CDR2 SNEGSKA (reference sequence). The CDR3 nucleotides are TGCAGTGCCCCAACGGAGCGGGGGTACAATGAGCAGTTCTTC. Protein sequence: CSAPTERGYNEQFF.

This clonotype was detected only a few times. The J gene is TRBJ2-7, the V gene TRBV7-9; D remains ambiguous. The V end lost 1 base, the J end lost 12 bases, and 16 bases lay between the germline ends. Germline assignment: CDR1 SEHNR and CDR2 FQNEAQ (reference sequence). The CDR3 length is 13 residues. CDR3 DNA sequence: TGTGCCAGCAGCTTAGACGGCAGGCCCGAGTGGTACTTC. Translation gives CASSLDGRPEWYF.

Ten or more counts support this clonotype. The V gene is TRBV5-1, the J gene TRBJ1-2; TRBD1 matches 7 bases. V lost 0 bases, J lost 1 base, and 6 bases stayed unmatched. Germline CDR1 SGHRS, CDR2 YFSETQ. The CDR3 has 16 residues. The CDR3 spells CASSLASGQNNYGYTF. The CDR3 DNA is TGCGCCAGCAGCTTGGCCTCGGGACAGAATAACTATGGCTACACCTTC.

This chain uses TRBV3-1 with TRBJ2-5, with 7 bases aligning to TRBD1. The CDR3 loop spans 13 amino acids. J was trimmed by 5 bases and V by 10 bases; bases with no gene match: 10. Germline-derived CDR1 and CDR2 are LGHDT and YNNKEL (reference sequence). The CDR3 coding sequence is TGTGCCACCGAGGGACAGTCTGGGGAGACCCAGTACTTC. Translation gives CATEGQSGETQYF.

The chain is built from TRBV19 and TRBJ2-5, with TRBD1 matching over 8 bases. This CDR3 contains 16 residues. The germline gives CDR1 LNHDA, CDR2 SQIVND (reference sequence). Trimming removed 4 bases from V and 0 bases from J; junction bases left unmatched: 7. DNA for the CDR3: TGTGCCAGTAGTACTAAGGACAGGGAGTACCAAGAGACCCAGTACTTC. Translation gives CASSTKDREYQETQYF.

The chain combines TRBV12-3 or TRBV12-4 with TRBJ2-1; possibly TRBD2 for D (5 bases). Trimming left V 5 bases short and J 9 bases short, with 14 bases between. The CDR3 has 13 amino acids. CDR3 sequence: CASSSGLVLEQFF. The CDR3 DNA follows: TGTGCCAGCAGTAGCGGACTCGTGCTTGAGCAGTTCTTC.

This clonotype was detected many times. The chain uses TRBV9 and TRBJ2-3, with D perhaps matching TRBD1 or TRBD2 (5 bases each). Germline values: CDR1 SGDLS, CDR2 YYNGEE. The CDR3 length is 15 residues. The germline V and J ends were trimmed by 3 bases and 2 bases, with 13 bases remaining between them. For the CDR3, the DNA is TGTGCCAGCAGCGAGGGTGGGGGAACCACAGATACGCAGTATTTT. Its translation is CASSEGGGTTDTQYF.

This clonotype came up many times. This chain links TRBV20-1 with TRBJ2-3; D remains unclear. CDR1 DFQATT and CDR2 SNEGSKA come from the germline V gene (reference sequence). CDR3 length equals 15 residues. V lost 0 bases, J lost 0 bases, and 10 bases lay in between. The CDR3 DNA reads TGCAGTGCTAGAGAGAGCCCGGTTAGCACAGATACGCAGTATTTT. Amino acids: CSARESPVSTDTQYF.

A few counts support this clonotype. This chain uses TRBV20-1 with TRBJ1-1; the match to TRBD1 covers 8 bases. Looked up from germline, CDR1 is DFQATT and CDR2 is SNEGSKA (reference sequence). The length of the CDR3 is 15 residues. V lost 5 bases to trimming and J lost 0 bases; unmatched junction nucleotides: 8. As DNA, the CDR3 is TGCAGTGCTCCTGACAGGGGCAGGATGAACACTGAAGCTTTCTTT. Protein product: CSAPDRGRMNTEAFF.

The chain combines TRBV5-1 with TRBJ1-1, with 7 positions matching TRBD1. V lost 4 bases, J lost 3 bases, and 9 bases stayed unmatched. In germline, CDR1 is SGHRS, CDR2 YFSETQ. The CDR3 has 15 amino acids. CDR3 in DNA: TGCGCCAGCAGCCTAAGACAGGGTCTATACACTGAAGCTTTCTTT. Translation gives CASSLRQGLYTEAFF.

In this sample, this clonotype turned up a few times. V usage is TRBV11-2 and J usage is TRBJ2-3; 8 bases fit TRBD2. This CDR3 is built from 16 residues. Per germline, CDR1 SGHAT and CDR2 FQNNGV. With 8 bases clipped from V and 0 bases from J, the junction kept 10 bases outside the gene matches. CDR3 protein: CASHPGGRGSTDTQYF. As DNA, the CDR3 is TGTGCCAGCCACCCGGGGGGGCGGGGAAGCACAGATACGCAGTATTTT.

The gene calls are TRBV12-3 or TRBV12-4 and TRBJ1-1; TRBD1 might be the D (5 bases). The V end was cut by 6 bases, the J end by 7 bases, with 15 bases between. The CDR3 has 13 residues. CDR3 protein: CASSRQYSSEAFF. CDR3 nucleotide sequence: TGTGCCAGCAGCCGACAGTACAGTAGTGAAGCTTTCTTT.

This clonotype has only a few counts. This CDR3 is CASSQEWRGLYEQYF. The CDR3 DNA sequence: TGCGCCAGCAGCCAAGAGTGGCGGGGGCTCTACGAGCAGTACTTC. J is TRBJ2-7 and V is TRBV4-3; the D gene is possibly TRBD2 (7 bases). CDR1 is LGHNA, CDR2 YSLEER, per germline. The V end lost 0 bases, the J end lost 3 bases, and 12 bases lay between the germline ends. The CDR3 loop spans 15 amino acids.

This clonotype was found a few times. V is TRBV6-5 and J is TRBJ2-3, with D possibly matching TRBD2 (5 bases). V was cut by 2 bases and J by 8 bases, with 20 bases left in between. This CDR3 comprises 16 residues. Per germline, CDR1 MNHEY and CDR2 SVGAGI. CDR3 in amino acids: CASSYLASTPLGTQYF. CDR3 coding DNA: TGTGCCAGCAGTTACCTAGCTTCGACACCGTTAGGTACGCAGTATTTT.

The chain couples TRBV4-3 to TRBJ2-2; D remains unclear. Germline lookup yields CDR1 LGHNA and CDR2 YSLEER. The V and J ends lost 2 bases and 9 bases respectively, with 7 bases between them. The CDR3 contains 12 residues. The CDR3 spells CASSQLGRELFF. CDR3 DNA: TGCGCCAGCAGCCAACTTGGCCGGGAGCTGTTTTTT.

This clonotype was counted a few times. CDR3 DNA: TGCGCCAGCAGCCCCGGACCGATTCTCACCGGGGAGCTGTTTTTT. Amino acids: CASSPGPILTGELFF. The gene calls are TRBV4-3 and TRBJ2-2; D is unclear. The V end lost 4 bases, the J end lost 4 bases, and 13 bases lay between the germline ends. This CDR3 is 15 amino acids long. Germline CDR1 reads LGHNA; CDR2 reads YSLEER.

This clonotype was detected only a few times. The genes are TRBV5-1 and TRBJ2-7, with D perhaps being TRBD1 or TRBD2 (5 bases each). CDR1 is SGHRS and CDR2 is YFSETQ in the germline V gene. The CDR3 length is 13 residues. With 5 bases removed from V and 4 bases from J, the gap between germline ends came to 13 bases. The CDR3: CASSRDGFYEQYF. Written as DNA, the CDR3 is TGCGCCAGCAGTCGGGACGGGTTTTACGAGCAGTACTTC.

The V call is TRBV7-8, the J call TRBJ1-2; 7 nucleotides match TRBD1. The CDR3 contains 13 residues. The trim removed 1 base at V and 7 bases at J, leaving 3 bases unmatched. The germline CDR1 and CDR2 sequences are SGHVS and FQNEAQ. CDR3 DNA sequence: TGTGCCAGCAGCTTAGACAGGGGAGGTGGCTACACCTTC. This encodes CASSLDRGGGYTF.

Ten or more counts support this clonotype. The J gene is TRBJ1-4, the V gene TRBV27; D may be TRBD1 (5 bases). CDR3 size: 18 residues. Trimming cost V 3 bases and J 4 bases, with 21 bases left between them. CDR1 and CDR2 (germline): MNHEY, SMNVEV (reference sequence). CDR3 sequence (DNA): TGTGCCAGCAGTTTGGGACCTAGCCGGGTTACGAATAATGAAAAACTGTTTTTT. Translation: CASSLGPSRVTNNEKLFF.